These 11 T cell receptor beta chains were all obtained from the same sample, sequenced in a study of graft-versus-host responses after intestinal transplantation. Clones were sequenced by immunoSEQ multiplex PCR, and TCRdb holds only the in-frame ones, with some missing. The sample yields more than 95,000 clones, over 85% seen once. Their antigen targets remain unknown. Sequenced here: unstimulated CD8+ T cells sorted from spleen or lymph node cells, sampled before intestinal transplant. The receptors were gathered from a human donor who received an intestinal transplant.

The chain uses TRBV7-9 and TRBJ1-2, with a possible D match to TRBD1 (5 bases). Deletions cut 1 base from V and 4 bases from J, with 13 bases between. The CDR3 has 15 residues. CDR1 and CDR2 (germline): SEHNR, FQNEAQ (reference sequence). CDR3 sequence reads: CASSLDDSVSYGYTF. The CDR3 DNA reads TGTGCCAGCAGCTTAGATGACAGCGTAAGCTATGGCTACACCTTC. The whole variable domain, remainder taken from reference TRBV7-9 and TRBJ1-2, is DTGVSQNPRHKITKRGQNVTFRCDPISEHNRLYWYRQTLGQGPEFLTYFQNEAQLEKSRLLSDRFSAERPKGSFSTLEIQRTEQGDSAMYLCASSLDDSVSYGYTFGSGTRLTVV.

The chain carries TRBV5-1 and TRBJ1-4; 7 positions match TRBD1. There are 17 residues in the CDR3. V was clipped by 4 bases and J by 3 bases; unmatched bases: 12. Germline loops: CDR1 SGHRS, CDR2 YFSETQ. The CDR3 nucleotides are TGCGCCAGCAGCCCGCAGGGGGTTCAGGGGCCTAATGAAAAACTGTTTTTT. This sequence encodes CASSPQGVQGPNEKLFF.

This clone has a single count. This rearrangement joins TRBV30 to TRBJ2-7; D is unclear. The length of the CDR3 is 13 residues. V lost 2 bases and J lost 2, with 10 bases in between. Germline CDR1 and CDR2: GTSNPN and SVGIG (reference sequence). Here the CDR3 reads CAWSIGMAYEQYF. Here the CDR3 DNA reads TGTGCCTGGAGTATCGGTATGGCCTACGAGCAGTACTTC.

The chain carries TRBV19 and TRBJ1-1, with D unclear. CDR1 and CDR2 (germline): LNHDA, SQIVND (reference sequence). With 5 bases removed from V and 7 bases from J, the gap between germline ends came to 11 bases. The CDR3 has 12 amino acids. CDR3: CASSFMGIEAFF. In DNA, the CDR3 is TGTGCCAGTAGTTTCATGGGGATTGAAGCTTTCTTT.

The chain links TRBV7-9 to TRBJ2-6; 7 bases fit TRBD1. The CDR3 runs 19 residues. Per the germline V gene, CDR1 is SEHNR and CDR2 is FQNEAQ (reference sequence). V was clipped by 5 bases and J by 3 bases; unmatched bases: 16. The CDR3 sequence is CASSLQTGPSRNGANVLTF. The CDR3 nucleotides read TGTGCCAGCAGCCTCCAGACAGGGCCCTCTAGAAATGGGGCCAACGTCCTGACTTTC.

This clone was picked up one time. The genes are TRBV27 and TRBJ2-7, with 7 bases that match TRBD2. Germline trimming cut 4 bases from V and 1 base from J; bases unmatched to any gene: 4. The CDR3 totals 14 residues. Germline assignment: CDR1 MNHEY and CDR2 SMNVEV (reference sequence). CDR3 in DNA: TGTGCCAGCAGTTCCGGGACTACGTCCTACGAGCAGTACTTC. This encodes CASSSGTTSYEQYF.

The rearrangement uses TRBV5-4 and TRBJ1-1, with 7 bases identical to TRBD1. Trimming cost V 2 bases and J 4 bases; bases outside gene matches: 2. The CDR3 totals 13 residues. Germline CDR1 and CDR2: SGHNT and YYREEE (reference sequence). The CDR3 DNA is TGTGCCAGCAGCTTCCAGGGGGGCACTGAAGCTTTCTTT. It encodes CASSFQGGTEAFF.

The chain links TRBV4-1 to TRBJ2-7; D might be TRBD1 (5 bases). Trimming took off 1 base at V and 6 bases at J, with 13 bases between the two ends. Per the germline V gene, CDR1 is MGHRA and CDR2 is YSYEKL. The length of the CDR3 is 14 residues. CDR3 sequence reads: CASSQGSGFGEQYF. CDR3 nucleotides: TGCGCCAGCAGCCAAGGATCAGGGTTCGGCGAGCAGTACTTC.

This chain links TRBV27 with TRBJ2-3; D not certain. CDR1 and CDR2 from the germline V gene are MNHEY and SMNVEV (reference sequence). The CDR3 is made up of 11 amino acids. Between the trimmed V and J ends, which lost 3 bases and 4 bases, there was a span of 2 bases. CDR3 amino acids: CASSFADTQYF. The CDR3 DNA follows: TGTGCCAGCAGTTTTGCAGATACGCAGTATTTT.

V and J are TRBV29-1 and TRBJ2-1; D may be TRBD2 (6 bases). The CDR3 covers 14 residues. Per germline, CDR1 SQVTM and CDR2 ANQGSEA. Trimming left V 7 bases short and J 5 bases short, with 18 bases between. This CDR3 reads CSALTSHGDNEQFF. The CDR3 DNA follows: TGCAGCGCTCTGACTAGTCACGGGGACAATGAGCAGTTCTTC.

The rearrangement joins TRBV7-9 to TRBJ1-2, with D tentatively TRBD1 (5 bases). Trimming took 5 bases from V and 6 from J, leaving 19 bases between them. Germline V lookup: CDR1 SEHNR, CDR2 FQNEAQ (reference sequence). This CDR3 has 15 residues. The CDR3 region has the DNA TGTGCCAGCAGCCCGGGATTTGGGGGGTCGGATGGCTACACCTTC. Its translation: CASSPGFGGSDGYTF.